This TCR beta chain was sequenced during a study of blood T cell repertoires in COVID-19. Some clones are missing from TCRdb's copy, which holds only in-frame ones; the method was immunoSEQ multiplex PCR. This table holds 200,000 to 250,000 clones, 65% to 85% found once. V shed 0 bases and J 0 bases; nucleotides not matched to a gene: 5. Germline V gene lookup returns CDR1 GTSNPN and CDR2 SVGIG (reference sequence). CDR3 length equals 16 residues. Material for sequencing was peripheral blood. The chain carries TRBV30 and TRBJ1-5; 7 bases map to TRBD1. This sequence originates from a woman over 75 with acute or convalescent COVID-19. In nucleotides, the CDR3 is TGTGCCTGGAGTGTCCTGACAGGGCTTAGCAATCAGCCCCAGCATTTT. It specifies CAWSVLTGLSNQPQHF.